Following are 20 T cell receptor beta chains from one sample sequenced in a study of beta chain features in type 1 diabetes. Expressed TCRB transcripts were sequenced because the isolated RNA had all been reverse transcribed beforehand. Repertoires were generated with immunoSEQ multiplex PCR, while TCRdb's copy carries only in-frame clones and drops some. Of about half a million clones in the sample, roughly 30% were seen once. The source material was naive CD4+ T cells from blood. All receptors derive from a man between 18 and 29 years old in good health.

The CDR3 DNA reads TGCAGCGGTTTACAGGGGAACACCGGGGAGCTGTTTTTT. It specifies CSGLQGNTGELFF. This chain uses TRBV29-1 with TRBJ2-2; tentative D call: TRBD1 (6 bases). The germline gives CDR1 SQVTM, CDR2 ANQGSEA. V shed 7 bases and J shed 1 base, with 10 bases lying between them. The CDR3 has 13 amino acids.

This clone appeared a few times. The chain joins TRBV7-9 to TRBJ2-1; D is uncertain. This CDR3 contains 11 residues. Trimming took off 8 bases at V and 5 bases at J, with 7 bases between the two ends. Germline values: CDR1 SEHNR, CDR2 FQNEAQ (reference sequence). CDR3 sequence: CASGLNNEQFF. As DNA, the CDR3 is TGTGCCAGCGGATTAAACAATGAGCAGTTCTTC.

This clone appeared a few times. This rearrangement joins TRBV6-5 to TRBJ2-7; no clear D gene. Trimming left V 5 bases short and J 2 bases short, with 10 bases between. CDR1 and CDR2 (germline): MNHEY, SVGAGI. CDR3 length: 13 residues. The CDR3 bases are TGTGCCAGCAGTCCCACGGCACCCTACGAGCAGTACTTC. Translation gives CASSPTAPYEQYF.

There are a few counts of this clone. V gene TRBV29-1 combines with J gene TRBJ2-3; D is unresolved. The length of the CDR3 is 13 residues. Trimming stripped 4 bases from V and 2 bases from J, with 10 bases between. CDR1 and CDR2 (germline): SQVTM, ANQGSEA. CDR3 DNA: TGCAGCGTTGCAATCGTGAACACAGATACGCAGTATTTT. It specifies CSVAIVNTDTQYF.

This clone has at least ten counts. J is TRBJ2-4 and V is TRBV7-9; 11 bases are shared with TRBD2. V shed 5 bases and J 0 bases; nucleotides not matched to a gene: 6. CDR1 is SEHNR and CDR2 is FQNEAQ in the germline V gene (reference sequence). CDR3 size: 17 residues. The CDR3 nucleotides read TGTGCCAGCAGCGATGGACTAGCGGGCGCAGCCAAAAACATTCAGTACTTC. Protein sequence: CASSDGLAGAAKNIQYF.

This clone turned up a few times. This rearrangement joins TRBV28 to TRBJ2-7; TRBD2 agrees at 8 bases. The germline CDR1 and CDR2 sequences are MDHEN and SYDVKM. The CDR3 runs 15 residues. V shed 1 base and J 2 bases; nucleotides not matched to a gene: 4. Here the CDR3 DNA reads TGTGCCAGCAGTTTATTCGGCGGGAGGCCCTACGAGCAGTACTTC. Protein: CASSLFGGRPYEQYF.

This clone has just one count. This chain links TRBV6-6 with TRBJ2-1, with D possibly matching TRBD1 (7 bases). Trimming pared 2 bases from V and 9 bases from J, leaving 14 bases between. This CDR3 comprises 14 residues. Germline CDR1 is MNHNY and CDR2 is SVGAGI (reference sequence). DNA of the CDR3: TGTGCCAGCAGTTACGTTGGAGGGGGCGGTGAGCAGTTCTTC. The encoded protein is CASSYVGGGGEQFF.

CDR3 residues: CASTAWTGVKTQYF. Written as DNA, the CDR3 is TGTGCCAGCACCGCGTGGACAGGGGTGAAGACCCAGTACTTC. J is TRBJ2-5 and V is TRBV7-9, with 9 bases lining up with TRBD1. J was trimmed by 6 bases and V by 7 bases; bases with no gene match: 9. The CDR3 length is 14 residues. Germline V gene sequence: CDR1 SEHNR, CDR2 FQNEAQ (reference sequence).

This clone appeared a few times. This chain uses TRBV14 with TRBJ2-3, with D tentatively TRBD1 (6 bases). Between the trimmed V and J ends, which lost 2 bases and 1 base, there was a span of 16 bases. Germline CDR1 and CDR2: SGHDN and FVKESK. The CDR3 sequence is 17 residues long. For the CDR3, the DNA is TGTGCCAGCAGCCAACCTCAGCTGGGACAACGCACAGATACGCAGTATTTT. Translation gives CASSQPQLGQRTDTQYF.

About this clone: The identical CDR3 is also encoded by other nucleotide sequences in the sample. Here the CDR3 DNA reads TGTGCCTGGAGTGTAAAGGGGTCAAATCAGCCCCAGCATTTT. It yields the protein CAWSVKGSNQPQHF. The chain couples TRBV30 to TRBJ1-5; D possibly corresponds to TRBD1 (5 bases). The V and J ends lost 0 bases and 4 bases respectively, with 10 bases between them. The germline V gene has CDR1 GTSNPN and CDR2 SVGIG (reference sequence). This CDR3 contains 14 residues.

V is TRBV6-5 and J is TRBJ2-2, with a possible D match to TRBD2 (5 bases). Trimming pared 3 bases from V and 3 bases from J, leaving 8 bases between. The CDR3 spans 14 residues. Germline lookup yields CDR1 MNHEY and CDR2 SVGAGI. The CDR3 DNA reads as TGTGCCAGCAGTTATTCGGGATACACCGGGGAGCTGTTTTTT. Translated, it gives CASSYSGYTGELFF.

This clone has just a few counts. The chain uses TRBV2 and TRBJ2-7; the D is unclear. The CDR3 totals 11 residues. Germline V gene data show CDR1 as SNHLY and CDR2 as FYNNEI. Trimming pared 6 bases from V and 3 bases from J, leaving 6 bases between. The DNA for the CDR3 is TGTGCCAGCAGCCCCTTCTACGAGCAGTACTTC. Its protein product is CASSPFYEQYF.

This clone came up a few times. This sequence joins TRBV4-1 and TRBJ2-5, with TRBD2 as a possible D gene (5 bases). Trimming took off 0 bases at V and 1 base at J, with 12 bases between the two ends. Per germline, CDR1 MGHRA and CDR2 YSYEKL. This CDR3 spans 16 amino acids. The CDR3 here is CASSQDLTRSQETQYF. The CDR3 nucleotides read TGCGCCAGCAGCCAAGATCTAACTAGATCCCAAGAGACCCAGTACTTC.

V usage is TRBV4-1 and J usage is TRBJ2-5; 11 bases align to TRBD2. The CDR3 consists of 15 residues. Germline CDR1 is MGHRA and CDR2 is YSYEKL. The V and J ends lost 4 bases and 5 bases, in that order; junction bases with no gene match: 6. DNA for the CDR3: TGCGCCAGCAGCCGTAGCGGGAGGGCTGGGGAGACCCAGTACTTC. It encodes CASSRSGRAGETQYF.

In this sample, this clone turned up a few times. The V and J genes are TRBV7-2 and TRBJ2-1, with 10 bases identical to TRBD1. This CDR3 is 17 amino acids long. CDR1 SGHTA and CDR2 FQGNSA come from the germline V gene. V was clipped by 0 bases and J by 7 bases; unmatched bases: 9. CDR3 DNA sequence: TGTGCCAGCAGCTTAGCAGTAAGGACAGGGGGGCGGAATGAGCAGTTCTTC. Protein sequence: CASSLAVRTGGRNEQFF.

V is TRBV10-3 and J is TRBJ2-7, with TRBD1 matching over 7 bases. The CDR3 extends over 13 amino acids. From germline, CDR1 is ENHRY and CDR2 SYGVKD. The V segment lost 10 bases and the J segment 0 bases; nucleotides outside the gene matches: 6. CDR3 DNA sequence: TGTGCCACCAACCGGGACAGCTCCTACGAGCAGTACTTC. Protein product: CATNRDSSYEQYF.

This sequence joins TRBV10-3 and TRBJ2-5, with D tentatively TRBD2 (5 bases). Germline V gene data show CDR1 as ENHRY and CDR2 as SYGVKD. The V gene lost 8 bases and the J gene lost 4 bases, with 14 bases spanning the gap. This CDR3 comprises 13 residues. CDR3: CAIAPLVRETQYF. The CDR3 DNA is TGTGCCATCGCCCCACTAGTAAGAGAGACCCAGTACTTC.

The chain has TRBV14 and TRBJ1-1, with TRBD1 as a possible D gene (6 bases). Trimming pared 5 bases from V and 4 bases from J, leaving 17 bases between. CDR1 and CDR2 (germline): SGHDN, FVKESK. The CDR3 is 15 amino acids. In DNA, the CDR3 is TGTGCCAGCAGCACACAGGGTAGTCGGAGCACTGAAGCTTTCTTT. It specifies CASSTQGSRSTEAFF. The variable domain in full, completed from reference TRBV14 and TRBJ1-1, reads EAGVTQFPSHSVIEKGQTVTLRCDPISGHDNLYWYRRVMGKEIKFLLHFVKESKQDESGMPNNRFLAERTGGTYSTLKVQPAELEDSGVYFCASSTQGSRSTEAFFGQGTRLTVV.

The rearrangement joins TRBV5-1 to TRBJ2-7; D remains ambiguous. The CDR3 is made up of 14 amino acids. Trimming pared 5 bases from V and 7 bases from J, leaving 19 bases between. In germline, CDR1 is SGHRS, CDR2 YFSETQ. The CDR3 region is CASRQTDGLREQYF. In DNA form, the CDR3 reads TGCGCCAGCAGACAAACTGACGGGCTCCGGGAGCAGTACTTC.

This chain joins TRBV10-3 and TRBJ1-1, with a weak D call TRBD1 (5 bases). The CDR3 sequence is 17 residues long. Trimming left V 0 bases short and J 2 bases short, with 16 bases between. Germline CDR1 and CDR2: ENHRY and SYGVKD. The CDR3 DNA is TGTGCCATCAGTGAGTCATCGGGGCTAGGGAGCAACACTGAAGCTTTCTTT. It encodes CAISESSGLGSNTEAFF.